What follows is one T cell receptor (beta chain) and its context. Its antigen is not known. The sample comes from a study of blood T cells in healthy people across ages. Overall study findings and caveats: Compared with aged donors, long-lived donors showed fewer expanded clones, suggesting selection.

V lost 1 base and J 2 bases, leaving 5 bases between the germline ends. CDR1 and CDR2 from the germline V gene are KGHSH and LQKENI. The CDR3 extends over 13 amino acids. Together with a sample-barcoded 5' primer, a J-beta primer mix was included in a second PCR lasting 7 to 11 cycles. TCRdb recomputed calls from the 5' RACE reads with MiXCR, one row per CDR3 protein. The sample lists roughly 1,700,000 distinct CDR3 sequences, over 25% occurring once. The chain uses TRBV18 and TRBJ1-2; D is ambiguous. This receptor was obtained from a woman in her twenties or thirties in good health. The sequenced sample was blood. CDR3 amino acids: CASSPRVNYGYTF. In DNA form, the CDR3 reads TGTGCCAGCTCACCACGAGTAAACTATGGCTACACCTTC.